Listed below are T cell receptor beta chains from one sample, sequenced in a study of blood T cell repertoires in COVID-19. The data were produced by immunoSEQ multiplex PCR, yet TCRdb's version contains in-frame clones alone and is incomplete. This sample has under 200,000 clones, with approximately 89% found just once. Material: peripheral blood. These receptors originate from a man between 35 and 55 years old with active or convalescent COVID-19. CDR3s include the opening cysteine and the closing phenylalanine or tryptophan. A D gene is named only where the DNA matches it firmly. Size values are once, few and many counts, or a class for expanded clones, and some rows have none.

j_call: TRBJ2-2
clone_size: .
d_call: .
v_call: TRBV5-5
cdr3_aa: CASSPWTANTGELFF
cdr3_nt: TGTGCCAGCAGCCCCTGGACAGCGAACACCGGGGAGCTGTTTTTT

j_call: TRBJ1-5
clone_size: once
d_call: TRBD1
v_call: TRBV5-6
cdr3_aa: CASSFRQGLQPQHF
cdr3_nt: TGTGCCAGCAGCTTCCGACAGGGTTTACAGCCCCAGCATTTT

j_call: TRBJ1-3
clone_size: .
d_call: .
v_call: TRBV5-1
cdr3_aa: CASSHGPPGSSGNTIYF
cdr3_nt: TGCGCCAGCAGCCATGGACCGCCCGGGAGCTCTGGAAACACCATATATTTT

j_call: TRBJ2-3
clone_size: .
d_call: .
v_call: TRBV2
cdr3_aa: CASSYSTDTQYF
cdr3_nt: TGTGCCAGCAGTTACTCCACAGATACGCAGTATTTT

j_call: TRBJ2-1
clone_size: .
d_call: .
v_call: TRBV28
cdr3_aa: CASSQGTIERFF
cdr3_nt: TGTGCCAGCAGTCAGGGGACTATCGAGCGGTTCTTC

j_call: TRBJ2-1
clone_size: .
d_call: .
v_call: TRBV6-2/TRBV6-3
cdr3_aa: CASSYVGSYEQFF
cdr3_nt: TGTGCCAGCAGTTACGTGGGCAGCTATGAGCAGTTCTTC

j_call: TRBJ2-6
clone_size: .
d_call: .
v_call: TRBV10-3
cdr3_aa: CAIRTRSSGANVLTF
cdr3_nt: TGTGCCATCAGGACACGGTCCTCTGGGGCCAACGTCCTGACTTTC

j_call: TRBJ2-7
clone_size: .
d_call: .
v_call: TRBV19
cdr3_aa: CASGSTTNYEQYF
cdr3_nt: TGTGCCAGTGGATCCACTACGAACTACGAGCAGTACTTC

j_call: TRBJ2-7
clone_size: .
d_call: .
v_call: TRBV4-1
cdr3_aa: CASSHPPGLIYEQYF
cdr3_nt: TGCGCCAGCAGCCACCCTCCGGGACTGATCTACGAGCAGTACTTC

j_call: TRBJ1-5
clone_size: .
d_call: .
v_call: TRBV2
cdr3_aa: CASSESRQLSNQPQHF
cdr3_nt: TGTGCCAGCAGTGAATCCCGACAGCTCAGCAATCAGCCCCAGCATTTT

j_call: TRBJ1-5
clone_size: .
d_call: .
v_call: TRBV28
cdr3_aa: CASSRDNNQPQHF
cdr3_nt: TGTGCCAGCAGTCGGGACAACAATCAGCCCCAGCATTTT

j_call: TRBJ2-5
clone_size: few
d_call: .
v_call: TRBV5-4
cdr3_aa: CASSLRGGETQYF
cdr3_nt: TGTGCCAGCAGCTTGCGGGGAGGAGAGACCCAGTACTTC

j_call: TRBJ1-6
clone_size: .
d_call: .
v_call: TRBV5-1
cdr3_aa: CASSSAGSYNSPLHF
cdr3_nt: TGCGCCAGCAGCTCCGCCGGGTCCTATAATTCACCCCTCCACTTT

j_call: TRBJ1-3
clone_size: few
d_call: .
v_call: TRBV30
cdr3_aa: CAWSYRRPPGNTIYF
cdr3_nt: TGTGCCTGGTCCTACAGAAGACCTCCTGGAAACACCATATATTTT

j_call: TRBJ1-5
clone_size: .
d_call: TRBD1
v_call: TRBV10-2
cdr3_aa: CASSDGTGDNQPQHF
cdr3_nt: TGCGCCAGCAGTGACGGGACAGGGGACAATCAGCCCCAGCATTTT

j_call: TRBJ2-6
clone_size: .
d_call: .
v_call: TRBV14
cdr3_aa: CASSPVPGANVLTF
cdr3_nt: TGTGCCAGCAGCCCCGTCCCTGGGGCCAACGTCCTGACTTTC

j_call: TRBJ1-6
clone_size: once
d_call: TRBD1
v_call: TRBV18
cdr3_aa: CASSPAKGGGSPLHF
cdr3_nt: TGTGCCAGCTCACCAGCTAAAGGGGGCGGTTCACCCCTCCACTTT

j_call: TRBJ2-5
clone_size: .
d_call: TRBD2
v_call: TRBV14
cdr3_aa: CASSQGLLAGGPETQYF
cdr3_nt: TGTGCCAGCAGCCAAGGTCTCTTAGCGGGGGGGCCGGAGACCCAGTACTTC

j_call: TRBJ1-2
clone_size: .
d_call: .
v_call: TRBV2
cdr3_aa: CARELGDSNYGYTF
cdr3_nt: TGTGCCAGGGAACTAGGGGACTCTAACTATGGCTACACCTTC

j_call: TRBJ2-1
clone_size: .
d_call: .
v_call: TRBV7-2
cdr3_aa: CASSLALATNEQFF
cdr3_nt: TGTGCCAGCAGCTTAGCGCTAGCCACGAATGAGCAGTTCTTC

j_call: TRBJ2-1
clone_size: .
d_call: TRBD2
v_call: TRBV11-2
cdr3_aa: CASSSSPRGRSYNEQFF
cdr3_nt: TGTGCCAGCAGCTCTAGCCCCCGCGGGAGGTCCTACAATGAGCAGTTCTTC

j_call: TRBJ2-2
clone_size: .
d_call: .
v_call: TRBV5-5
cdr3_aa: CASATKGESIGELFF
cdr3_nt: TGTGCCAGCGCAACAAAGGGGGAATCCATCGGGGAGCTGTTTTTT